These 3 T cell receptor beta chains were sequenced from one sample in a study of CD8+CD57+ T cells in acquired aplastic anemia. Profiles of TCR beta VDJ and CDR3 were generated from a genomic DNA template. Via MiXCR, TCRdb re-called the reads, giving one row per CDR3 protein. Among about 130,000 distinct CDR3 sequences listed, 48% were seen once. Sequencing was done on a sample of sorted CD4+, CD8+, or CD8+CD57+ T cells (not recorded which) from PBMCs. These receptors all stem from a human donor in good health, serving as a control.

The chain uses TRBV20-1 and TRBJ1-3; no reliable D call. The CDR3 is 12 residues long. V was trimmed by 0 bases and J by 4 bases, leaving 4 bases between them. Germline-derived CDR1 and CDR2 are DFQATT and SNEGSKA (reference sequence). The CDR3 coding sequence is TGCAGTGCTAGAGAGAACGGAAACACCATATATTTT. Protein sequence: CSARENGNTIYF.

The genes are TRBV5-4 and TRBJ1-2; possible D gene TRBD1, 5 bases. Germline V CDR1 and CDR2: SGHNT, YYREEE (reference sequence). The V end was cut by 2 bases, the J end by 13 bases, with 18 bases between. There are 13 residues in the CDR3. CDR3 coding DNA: TGTGCCAGCAGCTTAGGGTTATATGGGGGGATCACCTTC. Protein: CASSLGLYGGITF.

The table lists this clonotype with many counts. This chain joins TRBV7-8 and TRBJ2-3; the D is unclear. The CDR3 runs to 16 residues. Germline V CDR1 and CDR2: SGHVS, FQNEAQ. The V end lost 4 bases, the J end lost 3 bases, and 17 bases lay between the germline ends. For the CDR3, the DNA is TGTGCCAGCAGCTCAGTAGTGTTCGTTGGAACAGATACGCAGTATTTT. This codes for CASSSVVFVGTDTQYF.